This T cell receptor (beta chain) was found in a study of cytomegalovirus exposure and HLA in healthy donors. As to this clone: Its antigen is unidentified.

Study-wide findings and caveats: According to reports, the classifier identified cytomegalovirus status with high specificity and sensitivity. Analysis performed later found about 18,000 TCR beta sequences associated with HLA alleles at 0.05 false discovery rate.

CDR3 length: 17 residues. V gave up 0 bases and J gave up 6 bases, with 21 bases separating them. In germline, CDR1 is MNHEY, CDR2 SMNVEV (reference sequence). 13 Jbeta primers and 60 Vbeta primers were used for the PCR. Here immunoSEQ multiplex PCR was the method, and the copy in TCRdb shows in-frame clones only, minus some. Among about 190,000 clones listed, roughly 75% were seen once. Sampled while nominally healthy, donors likely had unrecorded immune exposures. This clonotype was sampled from a man aged 25 to 40 in good health and CMV-seropositive. The chain has TRBV27 and TRBJ2-7; the D is unclear. The sample consisted of PBMCs. DNA for the CDR3: TGTGCCAGCAGTTTATCCCCGGTTAGATTACCAAACGGCGAGCAGTACTTC. Translated, it gives CASSLSPVRLPNGEQYF.